This T cell receptor (beta chain) comes out of a study of T cell responses to AZD1222 COVID-19 vaccine. Findings and caveats of the study: Spike was spanned by vaccine-associated CD4 TCRs, with dominance at 160-218 and 743-854. Clonal diversity may have been underestimated, and the donors were mostly white British, with more females than males. A reported finding is that nearly half of spike-specific TCRs target unmutated variant regions. Once two AZD1222 doses were given, Spike-specific TCR breadth and depth went up.

On this clone: What it binds is unknown.

CDR1 and CDR2 (germline): MDHEN, SYDVKM. The CDR3 sequence is 15 residues long. Germline trimming cut 7 bases from V and 0 bases from J; bases unmatched to any gene: 7. The data were produced by immunoSEQ multiplex PCR, yet TCRdb's version contains in-frame clones alone and is incomplete. Of over 130,000 clones in the sample, about 91% were seen once. The J gene is TRBJ2-7, the V gene TRBV28, with 9 nucleotides matching TRBD2. This clonotype was sampled from an adult in good health. This sample comprised peripheral blood, obtained on day 0 of AZD1222 vaccination. The CDR3 sequence: CASTPSGKSSYEQYF. The CDR3 DNA sequence: TGTGCCAGCACTCCTAGCGGGAAGAGCTCCTACGAGCAGTACTTC.